This T cell receptor beta chain was obtained from a study of metastatic and nonmetastatic thyroid tumors. Before thyroid surgery, none of the patients had received any treatment. Concerning this clone: Its cognate antigen is unknown.

Whole-study findings and limits: In blood and tumor, TCR beta diversity was reportedly significantly higher in malignant thyroid tumors than in benign nodules.

The CDR3 is 13 residues long. Germline CDR1 reads GTSNPN; CDR2 reads SVGIG (reference sequence). V shed 0 bases and J shed 9 bases, with 15 bases lying between them. Original methodology: CDR3 differences across clinicopathological groups were used to build a distant-metastasis classifier for papillary thyroid cancer. TCRdb re-called the PCR reads via MiXCR. The V and J calls here are based on TCRdb, not the publication. The table includes roughly 40,000 clones, roughly an eighth detected once. The sequenced sample was blood. This chain uses TRBV30 with TRBJ2-7; D is undetermined. The clonotype comes from a male donor with papillary thyroid cancer or a benign thyroid nodule (not recorded which). Some clones in this sample may be carry-over from other donors' samples. In DNA, the CDR3 is TGTGCCTGGAGTGTCATCTACCCCTATGGGCAGTACTTC. It yields the protein CAWSVIYPYGQYF. Drawing the rest from reference TRBV30 and TRBJ2-7, the complete variable domain is SQTIHQWPATLVQPVGSPLSLECTVEGTSNPNLYWYRQAAGRGLQLLFYSVGIGQISSEVPQNLSASRPQDRQFILSSKKLLLSDSGFYLCAWSVIYPYGQYFGPGTRLTVT.